Listed below are T cell receptor beta chains from one sample, sequenced in a study of identical twins. TCRdb called the 5' RACE reads again in MiXCR, with one record for every CDR3 protein. The data show 500,000 or so distinct CDR3 sequences, 14% seen once. These data also formed part of another study, on yellow fever vaccine responses in identical twins.

The specimen sequenced was CD4+ T cells sorted from blood. These receptors all stem from a woman between 18 and 29 years old in good health. The CDR3 runs from the conserved cysteine through the conserved F or W. The D gene is left open where the match is weak. Part of the rows lack a size; the others show once, few, many or a class for expanded clones.

D	V	size	J	CDR3	DNA
TRBD1	TRBV11-1	-	TRBJ2-6	CASSPQMGQGVPVGANVLTF	TGTGCCAGCAGCCCGCAAATGGGACAGGGAGTTCCGGTTGGGGCCAACGTCCTGACTTTC
-	TRBV25-1	-	TRBJ2-7	CASSEPNRDEQYF	TGTGCCAGCAGTGAACCGAACAGGGACGAGCAGTACTTC
-	TRBV12-3/TRBV12-4	many	TRBJ1-5	CASSSSGGASNQPQHF	-
TRBD1	TRBV18	-	TRBJ2-1	CASSHRIPGQGVYEQFF	TGTGCCAGCTCACACCGCATCCCGGGACAGGGTGTTTACGAGCAGTTCTTC
-	TRBV20-1	few	TRBJ1-5	CSARPGWGQPQHF	TGCAGTGCTAGACCAGGGTGGGGGCAGCCCCAGCATTTT
-	TRBV20-1	many	TRBJ2-3	CSARGIWRGPSTDTQYF	TGCAGTGCTAGAGGGATTTGGCGGGGGCCTAGCACAGATACGCAGTATTTT
-	TRBV5-6	-	TRBJ2-3	CASSPAGYADTQYF	TGTGCCAGCAGCCCGGCGGGTTACGCAGATACGCAGTATTTT
-	TRBV7-2	-	TRBJ2-7	CASSLEGQSTYEQYF	TGTGCCAGCAGCTTAGAGGGGCAGTCCACCTACGAGCAGTACTTC
-	TRBV5-6	-	TRBJ2-7	CASRPTGRGYEQYF	TGTGCCAGCAGACCCACCGGGCGGGGCTACGAGCAGTACTTC
TRBD2	TRBV5-1	few	TRBJ2-1	CASGAGGPGEQFF	TGCGCCAGCGGAGCGGGAGGGCCTGGTGAGCAGTTCTTC
TRBD2	TRBV20-1	-	TRBJ2-1	CSARDPTSGVPNEQFF	TGCAGTGCTAGAGATCCGACTAGCGGGGTTCCCAATGAGCAGTTCTTC
TRBD1	TRBV15	few	TRBJ2-1	CATSKAGTGIYNEQFF	TGTGCCACCAGCAAAGCCGGGACAGGTATCTACAATGAGCAGTTCTTC
-	TRBV6-1	-	TRBJ2-1	CASSGTASSYNEQFF	TGTGCCAGCAGTGGGACGGCGAGCTCCTACAATGAGCAGTTCTTC
-	TRBV20-1	-	TRBJ2-7	CSVTLDVTYEQYF	TGCAGTGTTACCCTGGACGTTACCTACGAGCAGTACTTC
TRBD2	TRBV19	many	TRBJ2-1	CASSRLAGDYNEQFF	TGTGCCAGTAGTCGACTAGCGGGGGACTACAATGAGCAGTTCTTC
-	TRBV18	few	TRBJ2-6	CASSPGSSSGANVLTF	TGTGCCAGCTCACCAGGGTCCAGCTCTGGGGCCAACGTCCTGACTTTC
TRBD2	TRBV7-3	-	TRBJ2-5	CASSPAAAGDQETQYF	TGTGCCAGCAGCCCGGCCGCGGCGGGGGACCAAGAGACCCAGTACTTC
-	TRBV3-1	-	TRBJ2-7	CASSQPPGLAFIYEQYF	TGTGCCAGCAGCCAACCCCCCGGACTCGCCTTTATCTACGAGCAGTACTTC
-	TRBV11-1	-	TRBJ2-5	CASSRLQETQYF	TGTGCCAGCAGTCGACTTCAAGAGACCCAGTACTTC
TRBD1	TRBV6-1	few	TRBJ1-6	CASNLGQGVRPLHF	TGTGCCAGCAACCTGGGACAGGGAGTAAGACCCCTCCACTTT
-	TRBV29-1	few	TRBJ1-2	CSVFSANYGYTF	TGCAGCGTTTTTTCAGCTAACTATGGCTACACCTTC
-	TRBV5-1	few	TRBJ2-1	CASSLERRSSYNEQFF	TGCGCCAGCAGCTTGGAGCGGAGGAGCTCCTACAATGAGCAGTTCTTC
TRBD2	TRBV7-2	-	TRBJ2-1	CASSPSGGRYNEQFF	TGTGCCAGCAGTCCTAGCGGGGGGAGGTACAATGAGCAGTTCTTC
-	TRBV5-4	few	TRBJ2-2	CASSLQGLSGELFF	TGTGCCAGCAGTTTACAGGGACTATCTGGGGAGCTGTTTTTT
-	TRBV28	-	TRBJ2-4	CASSPLGGERAEKYIQYF	TGTGCCAGCAGCCCGCTTGGTGGGGAGAGGGCCGAAAAATACATTCAGTACTTC
TRBD1	TRBV25-1	-	TRBJ2-2	CASMDRGRTGELFF	TGTGCCAGCATGGACAGGGGTCGCACCGGGGAGCTGTTTTTT
TRBD1	TRBV6-2/TRBV6-3	few	TRBJ2-3	CASSYSDRWDRGPDTQYF	TGTGCCAGCAGTTACTCGGATAGGTGGGACAGGGGCCCAGATACGCAGTATTTT
TRBD2	TRBV10-3	-	TRBJ2-5	CATQRGVGETQYF	TGTGCCACCCAGCGGGGGGTAGGTGAGACCCAGTACTTC
-	TRBV6-1	few	TRBJ2-1	CASRLAAGQVEQFF	TGTGCCAGCAGGCTAGCTGCGGGTCAGGTTGAGCAGTTCTTC
TRBD2	TRBV5-8	-	TRBJ2-3	CASSLGRLADSTDTQYF	TGTGCCAGCAGCTTGGGGAGACTAGCTGACAGCACAGATACGCAGTATTTT
TRBD1	TRBV7-2	many	TRBJ2-3	CASSRGGGDTQYF	TGTGCCAGCAGCCGAGGGGGCGGGGATACGCAGTATTTT
-	TRBV20-1	-	TRBJ1-5	CSARGRGASNQPQHF	TGCAGTGCTAGGGGCCGGGGGGCAAGCAATCAGCCCCAGCATTTT
TRBD1	TRBV2	few	TRBJ1-1	CASRGGQVDSKAFF	TGTGCCAGCAGGGGAGGACAGGTAGATTCGAAAGCTTTCTTT
-	TRBV28	few	TRBJ2-7	CASSRRKYEQYF	TGTGCCAGCAGCCGTCGGAAGTACGAGCAGTACTTC
TRBD2	TRBV28	many	TRBJ2-2	CASQTSGGNTGELFF	TGTGCCAGCCAAACTAGCGGGGGGAACACCGGGGAGCTGTTTTTT
-	TRBV29-1	many	TRBJ2-2	CSVERVLTGELFF	TGCAGCGTTGAACGGGTACTCACCGGGGAGCTGTTTTTT
TRBD2	TRBV29-1	-	TRBJ2-3	CSVEDPLAGATDTQYF	TGCAGCGTTGAAGATCCACTAGCGGGAGCCACAGATACGCAGTATTTT
-	TRBV4-3	-	TRBJ2-1	CASSQGQGSLEEQFF	TGCGCCAGCAGCCAAGGGCAGGGATCTTTGGAGGAGCAGTTCTTC
-	TRBV7-8	-	TRBJ1-5	CASSFRDNQPQHF	TGTGCCAGCAGCTTCAGGGACAATCAGCCCCAGCATTTT
-	TRBV29-1	few	TRBJ1-1	CSSGRNTEAFF	TGCAGCTCGGGACGGAACACTGAAGCTTTCTTT
-	TRBV24-1	few	TRBJ2-1	CATSDWQGLGHNEQFF	TGTGCCACCAGTGATTGGCAGGGCCTTGGGCACAATGAGCAGTTCTTC
TRBD1	TRBV4-2	many	TRBJ2-7	CASSHRQGFEQYF	TGTGCCAGCAGCCATCGACAGGGTTTCGAGCAGTACTTC
-	TRBV2	-	TRBJ1-4	CASKLGSRQSEKLFF	TGTGCCAGCAAGCTGGGGAGCCGACAGTCAGAAAAACTGTTTTTT
-	TRBV6-6	few	TRBJ1-1	CASSRGRTEAFF	TGTGCCAGCAGTCGTGGGCGGACTGAAGCTTTCTTT